Presented here are 24 T cell receptor beta chains from one specimen sequenced in a study of T-cell reconstitution after alpha-beta-depleted transplantation in children. Preparation of the TCRbeta library was carried out with unique molecular identifiers. TCRdb used MiXCR to reprocess the PCR reads, holding one entry per CDR3 protein. Among more than 15,000 distinct CDR3 sequences listed, around 7.7% were seen once. The source material was PBMCs, mostly from graft donor cells, sampled 60 days after TCRalphabeta/CD19-depleted stem cell transplant. These receptors originate from a boy under three years old who had a stem cell transplant for Wiskott-Aldrich syndrome, so the T cells may come from the graft donor.

This clonotype was seen many times. This chain's CDR3 is CSVAGRVSTDTQYF. In nucleotides, the CDR3 is TGCAGCGTTGCTGGGAGGGTTAGCACAGATACGCAGTATTTT. The J gene is TRBJ2-3, the V gene TRBV29-1; 7 nucleotides match TRBD2. This CDR3 region has 14 residues. From germline, CDR1 is SQVTM and CDR2 ANQGSEA. V lost 4 bases and J lost 0; bases outside the gene matches: 4.

This clonotype occurred many times. This rearrangement joins TRBV9 to TRBJ2-7; D is possibly TRBD2 (6 bases). The CDR3 runs 14 residues. From germline, CDR1 is SGDLS and CDR2 YYNGEE. With 4 bases removed from V and 3 bases from J, the gap between germline ends came to 14 bases. This chain's CDR3 is CASSPQPGVYEQYF. As DNA, the CDR3 is TGTGCCAGCAGCCCACAACCGGGGGTCTACGAGCAGTACTTC.

This clonotype came up a few times. The rearrangement joins TRBV5-4 to TRBJ1-6; no clear D. There are 13 residues in the CDR3. V lost 4 bases to trimming and J lost 11 bases, with 13 bases between them. Germline V CDR1 and CDR2: SGHNT, YYREEE (reference sequence). CDR3 region: CASSTLLGTPLHF. The CDR3 DNA reads TGTGCCAGCAGCACTCTTCTGGGGACACCCCTCCACTTT. The full variable domain, with the rest looked up from reference TRBV5-4 and TRBJ1-6, is ETGVTQSPTHLIKTRGQQVTLRCSSQSGHNTVSWYQQALGQGPQFIFQYYREEENGRGNFPPRFSGLQFPNYSSELNVNALELDDSALYLCASSTLLGTPLHFGNGTRLTVT.

This clonotype was seen a handful of times. J is TRBJ2-7 and V is TRBV9, with a tentative D call TRBD2 (6 bases). This CDR3 region has 15 residues. CDR1 and CDR2 from the germline V gene are SGDLS and YYNGEE. Trimming shortened V by 4 bases and J by 0 bases, and 14 bases separated the two germline ends. The CDR3 DNA reads as TGTGCCAGCAGCTCCAGTTGGCGGGACTCCTACGAGCAGTACTTC. Protein sequence: CASSSSWRDSYEQYF.

This clonotype was observed many times. This chain joins TRBV27 and TRBJ2-3, with D maybe TRBD2 (5 bases). CDR3 length: 14 amino acids. Germline CDR1 reads MNHEY; CDR2 reads SMNVEV (reference sequence). The V end lost 5 bases, the J end lost 5 bases, and 14 bases lay between the germline ends. The CDR3 is CASSKWEPQDTQYF. The CDR3, as DNA: TGTGCCAGCAGTAAGTGGGAGCCCCAAGATACGCAGTATTTT.

By share, this clonotype counts as medium-sized. This chain links TRBV7-9 with TRBJ1-5; a weak D match, TRBD1 (5 bases). The V gene's germline CDR1 is SEHNR and CDR2 FQNEAQ (reference sequence). The CDR3 runs 13 residues. Between the trimmed V and J ends, which lost 4 bases and 3 bases, there was a span of 7 bases. The CDR3 DNA is TGTGCCAGCAGCTCCGGGACCAATCAGCCCCAGCATTTT. Its protein is CASSSGTNQPQHF.

There are many counts of this clonotype. The chain has TRBV7-9 and TRBJ2-7; 8 nucleotides match TRBD2. The CDR3 loop spans 13 amino acids. Germline CDR1 reads SEHNR; CDR2 reads FQNEAQ (reference sequence). With V trimmed by 5 bases and J by 5 bases, 5 bases remained unmatched. DNA for the CDR3: TGTGCCAGCAGCCCGGGACTAGGTAACGAGCAGTACTTC. This gives the protein CASSPGLGNEQYF.

This clonotype showed up many times. The chain carries TRBV21-1 and TRBJ2-3; TRBD1, as called in the table, went unchecked against the DNA. TRBV21-1 is a pseudogene segment. This CDR3 region has 16 residues. The CDR3 DNA follows: TGTGCCAGCAGCAAAGCGATTGAAGGGGGCGTAGATACGCAGTATTTT. Protein: CASSKAIEGGVDTQYF.

The chain employs TRBV12-3 or TRBV12-4 and TRBJ2-1; TRBD2 aligns across 7 bases. V was pared by 5 bases and J by 5 bases, with 9 bases of the junction left unmatched. The CDR3 contains 15 residues. Here the CDR3 reads CASSLSGWENNEQFF. In nucleotides, the CDR3 is TGTGCCAGCAGTCTTAGCGGGTGGGAGAACAATGAGCAGTTCTTC.

This clonotype was found many times. The chain carries TRBV7-2 and TRBJ1-6; no clear D gene. The germline V gene encodes CDR1 SGHTA and CDR2 FQGNSA. CDR3 size: 17 residues. Between the trimmed V and J ends, which lost 4 bases and 7 bases, there was a span of 20 bases. In DNA, the CDR3 is TGTGCCAGCAGCTCCTTACCCTTTACTGCCGGAAATTCACCCCTCCACTTT. Translating it yields CASSSLPFTAGNSPLHF.

This clonotype was found many times. The chain is built from TRBV5-4 and TRBJ2-1; 7 bases line up with TRBD1. This CDR3 comprises 15 residues. Germline loops: CDR1 SGHNT, CDR2 YYREEE (reference sequence). V shed 2 bases and J 5 bases; nucleotides not matched to a gene: 7. CDR3 nucleotide sequence: TGTGCCAGCAGCTTCTATGACAGGGTCCACAATGAGCAGTTCTTC. Encoded protein: CASSFYDRVHNEQFF.

The sample holds many counts of this clonotype. CDR3 nucleotides: TGTGCCAGCAGCCGAGGGGGCGGTTCCTACAATGAGCAGTTCTTC. It specifies CASSRGGGSYNEQFF. V is TRBV7-7 and J is TRBJ2-1, with TRBD1 matching 7 bases. In germline, CDR1 is SSHAT, CDR2 FNYEAQ (reference sequence). Unmatched junction bases numbered 5, after V lost 5 bases and J lost 1 base. CDR3 size: 15 residues.

By share, this clonotype counts as medium-sized. The chain links TRBV7-8 to TRBJ2-7, with D possibly being TRBD2 (5 bases). V lost 0 bases to trimming and J lost 3 bases, with 12 bases between them. CDR3 length: 15 residues. The germline CDR1 and CDR2 sequences are SGHVS and FQNEAQ. The CDR3 DNA sequence: TGTGCCAGCAGCTTAGCAAGCGGAAGTAGCTACGAGCAGTACTTC. It is translated as CASSLASGSSYEQYF.

The table lists this clonotype with many counts. The genes are TRBV7-7 and TRBJ2-5, with 13 bases aligning to TRBD2. Germline trimming cut 1 base from V and 7 bases from J; bases unmatched to any gene: 9. This CDR3 is 17 amino acids long. Germline V gene data show CDR1 as SSHAT and CDR2 as FNYEAQ (reference sequence). The DNA for the CDR3 is TGTGCCAGCAGCTTAGTGCTAACTAGCGGGAGGGCCGGGACCCAGTACTTC. It encodes CASSLVLTSGRAGTQYF.

The table lists this clonotype with many counts. The J gene is TRBJ2-3, the V gene TRBV6-5, with D perhaps matching TRBD2 (6 bases). The V end lost 2 bases, the J end lost 0 bases, and 15 bases lay between the germline ends. In germline, CDR1 is MNHEY, CDR2 SVGAGI. The CDR3 consists of 17 residues. The CDR3 bases are TGTGCCAGCAGTTACGGTGGCCGTGGGGGGAGCACAGATACGCAGTATTTT. Translation gives CASSYGGRGGSTDTQYF.

J is TRBJ2-7 and V is TRBV27, with D perhaps TRBD1 (5 bases). This CDR3 has 14 residues. V gave up 6 bases and J gave up 2 bases, with 14 bases separating them. Per the germline V gene, CDR1 is MNHEY and CDR2 is SMNVEV (reference sequence). For the CDR3, the DNA is TGTGCCAGCAGCCGATATACAGGTGCCTACGAGCAGTACTTC. Translating gives CASSRYTGAYEQYF.

This clonotype was seen repeatedly, ten times or more. The gene calls are TRBV6-4 and TRBJ2-1; TRBD2 is a possible D gene (6 bases). The CDR3 spans 15 residues. Trimming removed 5 bases at V and 0 bases at J, with 11 bases between. Germline V gene data show CDR1 as MRHNA and CDR2 as SNTAGT. In nucleotides, the CDR3 is TGTGCCAGCAGTCGGGAGCGCAGCTCCTACAATGAGCAGTTCTTC. It encodes CASSRERSSYNEQFF.

This chain uses TRBV12-3 or TRBV12-4 with TRBJ2-2, with TRBD2 identical over 8 bases. V trimming: 6 bases; J trimming: 3 bases; junction bases outside the gene matches: 6. The CDR3 extends over 15 amino acids. CDR3 sequence: CASRPGTRDTGELFF. The CDR3 bases are TGTGCCAGCAGGCCCGGGACTAGAGACACCGGGGAGCTGTTTTTT.

This clonotype was picked up a small number of times. This chain uses TRBV14 with TRBJ2-2, with a possible D match to TRBD2 (5 bases). This CDR3 has 15 residues. The germline V gene has CDR1 SGHDN and CDR2 FVKESK. Deletions cut 0 bases from V and 7 bases from J, with 12 bases between. The CDR3 region is CASSQDWIAGGELFF. The CDR3 region has the DNA TGTGCCAGCAGCCAAGATTGGATTGCGGGCGGGGAGCTGTTTTTT.

This clonotype came up many times. This rearrangement joins TRBV12-3 or TRBV12-4 to TRBJ2-4, with unresolved D. The CDR3 is 16 residues long. Trimming shortened V by 3 bases and J by 1 base, and 13 bases separated the two germline ends. CDR3 sequence: CASSFWAVGAKNIQYF. The DNA of the CDR3 is TGTGCCAGCAGTTTTTGGGCGGTTGGGGCCAAAAACATTCAGTACTTC.

This rearrangement joins TRBV20-1 to TRBJ1-6; weak D call: TRBD1 (6 bases). CDR1 is DFQATT, CDR2 SNEGSKA, per germline (reference sequence). The CDR3 runs 13 residues. Trimming took off 7 bases at V and 9 bases at J, with 16 bases between the two ends. The CDR3 DNA reads TGCAGTGGCACAGGGTCCCCACGTTCACCCCTCCACTTT. It specifies CSGTGSPRSPLHF.

The V gene is TRBV10-3, the J gene TRBJ1-6, with TRBD1 matching over 9 bases. The CDR3 consists of 14 residues. Losses at the gene ends were 7 bases for V and 10 bases for J; bases not matched to a gene: 8. Germline CDR1 reads ENHRY; CDR2 reads SYGVKD. CDR3 nucleotides: TGTGCCATCACTCCGGACAGGGGAGGATCACCCCTCCACTTT. It is translated as CAITPDRGGSPLHF.

Many counts were recorded for this clonotype. The chain is built from TRBV29-1 and TRBJ2-7; 9 nucleotides line up with TRBD2. From germline, CDR1 is SQVTM and CDR2 ANQGSEA. This CDR3 has 16 amino acids. Trimming at V came to 6 bases and at J to 2 bases, leaving 14 bases not matched to a gene. For the CDR3, the DNA is TGCAGCGTGACCCCGGGGGGGCTAGCGGGACCCTACGAGCAGTACTTC. Translation gives CSVTPGGLAGPYEQYF.

This rearrangement joins TRBV29-1 to TRBJ2-7; D gene uncertain. This CDR3 spans 10 amino acids. V was clipped by 8 bases and J by 5 bases, with 10 bases between them. Germline V gene lookup returns CDR1 SQVTM and CDR2 ANQGSEA. In DNA form, the CDR3 reads TGCAGCCATCTTCGAGACGAGCAGTACTTC. Translated, it gives CSHLRDEQYF.